This TCR beta chain is drawn from a study of blood T cell repertoires in COVID-19. This clone has just one count. CDR1 and CDR2 from the germline V gene are SGHAT and FQNNGV. The CDR3 is 14 residues long. Losses at the gene ends were 3 bases for V and 5 bases for J; bases not matched to a gene: 6. Assay used: immunoSEQ multiplex PCR; TCRdb lists only in-frame clones, some missing. The sample has 150,000 to 200,000 clones; approximately 86% are singletons. The receptor was isolated from a man aged 65-85 years with active or convalescent COVID-19. The chain uses TRBV11-2 and TRBJ1-1; 7 positions agree with TRBD1. Sequences were obtained from peripheral blood. CDR3 protein: CASSLGRGLTEAFF. CDR3 in DNA: TGTGCCAGCAGCTTGGGAAGGGGGCTTACTGAAGCTTTCTTT.